This T cell receptor beta chain was recovered during a study of early T cells in non-severe SARS-CoV-2 infection (dated by TCRdb to 2020 to 2023). Background on the whole study: Because TCR sequencing relied on bulk RNA taken from unsorted whole blood, pairing of alpha and beta chains was not possible. Results and caveats for the whole study, not just this receptor: Matching against VDJdb was skewed toward anti-spike CD8 responses, likely underestimated virus-specific expansions, and missed private and CD4 specificities.

This clonotype was seen many times. What antigen it recognizes has not been identified. Base qualities are not recorded, but no much larger clone differs from it by a single base. Receptor amplification or capture employed 5' RACE. The listed sequencing device is NextSeq 500. The TCR library protocol attached unique molecular identifiers to individual cDNA molecules to correct for sequencing error and PCR bias. Both TCR alpha and beta chains were sequenced, and tight co-correlation was observed between alpha and beta sequence abundances in each sample. Under the source paper's analysis protocol: Decombinator V4 was used to annotate the V gene, J gene and CDR3 of the TCR sequences. Expanded TCRs were defined as changing significantly between any two time points under a Poisson model with p below 0.0001. TCR abundances were normalised to the total number of TCRs sequenced in each sample and reported as counts per million. TRAV1-2 paired with TRAJ12, TRAJ20 or TRAJ33 defined MAIT TCRs, while TRAV10 paired with TRAJ18 defined iNKT TCRs. VDJdb, accessed 1 November 2021, was searched for CMV, EBV and SARS-CoV-2 annotated TCRs, with TCRs annotated for multiple antigens excluded. TCRdb itself trimmed the public reads at Q25 with fastp, ran MiXCR and retained productive beta chains. CDR3 protein sequences are deduplicated, and each keeps its most common genes and DNA. The V and J calls shown here were made by TCRdb, not taken from the authors' results. This sample holds over 50,000 distinct CDR3 sequences; under 8.5% were observed only once. The ten largest account for approximately 4.6% of the sample.

As encoded in the germline V gene, CDR1 is SGHTS while CDR2 is YDEGEE. V ends up 0 bases short and J 6 bases short, with an unmatched junction base count of 4. The CDR3 holds 15 amino acids from the cysteine to the phenylalanine. The kept DNA is CDR3 alone, 45 bases in frame from the first base. This was a case-control study nested in a cohort of healthcare workers in London, UK, who had nasopharyngeal swab PCR tests and blood samples taken every week. Healthcare workers were recruited during the week of the UK lockdown, between 23 and 31 March 2020, and followed weekly for up to roughly 15 weeks. This chain joins TRBV5-8 to TRBJ2-1; a stretch of 9 junction bases matches TRBD2. This TCR was recovered from an adult who was a healthcare worker with PCR-confirmed SARS-CoV-2 infection or an uninfected control (not recorded which). Sequenced: whole blood. The DNA reads TGTGCCAGCAGCTTGGGGCTAGCGGGGACCAATGAGCAGTTCTTC. The encoded protein is CASSLGLAGTNEQFF.